Listed below are T cell receptor beta chains from one sample, sequenced in a study of cytomegalovirus exposure and HLA in healthy donors. The data were produced by immunoSEQ multiplex PCR, yet TCRdb's version contains in-frame clones alone and is incomplete. The sample carries roughly 180,000 clones, approximately 80% recorded once. Material: PBMCs. The receptors were sampled from a girl between 5 and 17 years old in good health and CMV-seropositive. CDR3s include the opening cysteine and the closing phenylalanine or tryptophan. The D gene is left open where the match is weak. A row's size may be missing; if present it is once, few, many or a size class.

TRBD2,few,TRBV10-3,TRBJ2-2,TGTGCCACGCTTTCTAGCGGGAGGGCCGTTACCGGGGAGCTGTTTTTT,CATLSSGRAVTGELFF
-,-,TRBV11-1,TRBJ1-1,TGTGCCAGCAGCTTCAATCAGGGTGAAGATTTCTTT,CASSFNQGEDFF
-,-,TRBV7-6,TRBJ1-4,TGTGCCAGCACCCGGGGACTGGCTAATGAAAAACTGTTTTTT,CASTRGLANEKLFF
TRBD2,few,TRBV6-6,TRBJ2-1,TGTGCCAGCGAACGGACTAGCGGGCGGTTATACAATGAGCAGTTCTTC,CASERTSGRLYNEQFF
-,-,TRBV27,TRBJ1-5,TGTGCCAGCAGTTTATCCATACCACCGGGGTCTCAGCCCCAGCATTTT,CASSLSIPPGSQPQHF
-,-,TRBV30,TRBJ2-3,TGTGCCTGGATCCCCAAAGGCAGGGCTGGGGATACGCAGTATTTT,CAWIPKGRAGDTQYF
-,-,TRBV28,TRBJ1-1,TGTGCCAGCAGTTTCCGCAGGGTCATGAACACTGAAGCTTTCTTT,CASSFRRVMNTEAFF
-,-,TRBV9,TRBJ2-1,TGTGCCAGCAGCGTAGGTACAGGGTCCTACAATGAGCAGTTCTTC,CASSVGTGSYNEQFF
TRBD2,-,TRBV7-9,TRBJ2-3,TGTGCCAGCAGCCCGACTAGCGGGAGGCCCGGAACAGATACGCAGTATTTT,CASSPTSGRPGTDTQYF
-,-,TRBV30,TRBJ2-1,TGTGCCTGGATGCGGGACGCCTACAATGAGCAGTTCTTC,CAWMRDAYNEQFF
TRBD2,-,TRBV4-1,TRBJ2-3,TGCGCCAGCAGAGCAGCGGGAGGGCCGGATACGCAGTATTTT,CASRAAGGPDTQYF
-,few,TRBV28,TRBJ1-5,TGTGCCAGCAGTTTATGGGAGGGGAGCCAGCATTTT,CASSLWEGSQHF
-,-,TRBV19,TRBJ1-5,TGTGCCAGTAGCGTCGGGGGCAATCAGCCCCAGCATTTT,CASSVGGNQPQHF
TRBD1,few,TRBV4-2,TRBJ1-4,TGTGCCAGCAGCACCTCGACAGGGGTAAATGAAAAACTGTTTTTT,CASSTSTGVNEKLFF
TRBD2,-,TRBV10-3,TRBJ2-3,TGTGCCGCCCGGACTAGCTCCGATACGCAGTATTTT,CAARTSSDTQYF
-,-,TRBV6-6,TRBJ2-3,TGTGCCAGCATGATGTATGGTGAGACACGCACAGATACGCAGTATTTT,CASMMYGETRTDTQYF
TRBD2,-,TRBV18,TRBJ2-2,TGTGCCAGCTCATCGTATAGCGGGACCACCGGGGAGCTGTTTTTT,CASSSYSGTTGELFF
TRBD2,few,TRBV4-2,TRBJ2-5,TGTGCCAGCAGCCAAGAGGGCAGCGGGAGTGCCGAGACCCAGTACTTC,CASSQEGSGSAETQYF
TRBD2,-,TRBV10-2,TRBJ2-3,TGCGCCAGCACACCGGGGGGGGCGGGCACAGATACGCAGTATTTT,CASTPGGAGTDTQYF
-,-,TRBV27,TRBJ2-5,TGTGCCAGCGGAGCCCCATATCCCCAAGAGACCCAGTACTTC,CASGAPYPQETQYF
TRBD2,-,TRBV7-9,TRBJ2-3,TGTGCCAGGTCGGGGACTAGCTCCACAGATACGCAGTATTTT,CARSGTSSTDTQYF
TRBD2,-,TRBV5-6,TRBJ2-7,TGTGCCAGCAGCTTGCTGGCGGGAGGAGGTTACGAGCAGTACTTC,CASSLLAGGGYEQYF
-,-,TRBV6-1,TRBJ2-1,TGTGCCAGCAGTGAACCGGGGACTGCGCAGTTCTTC,CASSEPGTAQFF
TRBD1,-,TRBV18,TRBJ2-3,TGTGCCAGCTCACCATATGATTTGGGACAGGATAGTCGTTTT,CASSPYDLGQDSRF
-,-,TRBV5-4,TRBJ2-1,TGTGCCAGCAGTCATTATAGGGGTGAGCAGTTCTTC,CASSHYRGEQFF
TRBD1,once,TRBV2,TRBJ1-1,TGTGCCAGCAGTGATCAGGGGGCAGGTACTGAAGCTTTCTTT,CASSDQGAGTEAFF